This T cell receptor beta chain appears in the sequencing data of a study of PD-L1 blockade in urothelial cancer. Germline V gene data show CDR1 as SGHRS and CDR2 as YFSETQ. V gave up 3 bases and J gave up 7 bases, with 17 bases separating them. This CDR3 region has 15 residues. The assay was immunoSEQ multiplex PCR, and TCRdb's table has in-frame clones only and misses some. Here the sample spans about 15,000 clones, over 75% being singletons. This rearrangement joins TRBV5-1 to TRBJ2-1; weak D call: TRBD1 (7 bases). The specimen was PBMCs, collected around atezolizumab (anti-PD-L1) treatment. This receptor was taken from a man in his 70s with urothelial cancer. This chain's CDR3 is CASSSGDRDRNEQFF. As DNA, the CDR3 is TGCGCCAGCAGCTCGGGAGACAGGGACCGGAATGAGCAGTTCTTC.